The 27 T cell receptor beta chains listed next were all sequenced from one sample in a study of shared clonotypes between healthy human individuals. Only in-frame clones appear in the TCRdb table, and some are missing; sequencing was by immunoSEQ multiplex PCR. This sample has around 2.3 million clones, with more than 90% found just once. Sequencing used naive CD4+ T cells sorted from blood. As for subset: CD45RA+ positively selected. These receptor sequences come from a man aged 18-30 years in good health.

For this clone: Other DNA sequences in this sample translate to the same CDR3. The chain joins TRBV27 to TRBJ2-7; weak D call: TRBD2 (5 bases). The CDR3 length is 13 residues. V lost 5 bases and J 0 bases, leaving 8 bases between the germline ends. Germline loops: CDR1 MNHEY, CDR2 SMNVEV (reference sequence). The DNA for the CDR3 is TGTGCCAGCAGTCGGACTGGCTCCTACGAGCAGTACTTC. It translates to CASSRTGSYEQYF.

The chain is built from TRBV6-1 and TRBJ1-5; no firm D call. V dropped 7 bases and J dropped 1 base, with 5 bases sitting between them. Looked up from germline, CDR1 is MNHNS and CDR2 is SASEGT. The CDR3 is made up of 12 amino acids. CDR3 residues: CASKQSNQPQHF. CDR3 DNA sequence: TGTGCCAGCAAACAGAGCAATCAGCCCCAGCATTTT.

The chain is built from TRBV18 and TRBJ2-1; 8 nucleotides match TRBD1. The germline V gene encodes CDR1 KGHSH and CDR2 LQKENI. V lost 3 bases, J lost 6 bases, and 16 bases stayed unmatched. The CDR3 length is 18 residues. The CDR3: CASSPPSIGQGGLNEQFF. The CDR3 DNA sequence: TGTGCCAGCTCACCCCCATCAATCGGACAGGGTGGTCTCAATGAGCAGTTCTTC.

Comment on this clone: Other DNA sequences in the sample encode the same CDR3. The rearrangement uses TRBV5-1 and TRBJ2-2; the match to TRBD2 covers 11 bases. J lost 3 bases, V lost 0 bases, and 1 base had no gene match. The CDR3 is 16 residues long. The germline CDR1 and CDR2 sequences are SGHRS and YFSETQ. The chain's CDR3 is CASSLALAGDTGELFF. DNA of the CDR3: TGCGCCAGCAGCTTGGCACTAGCGGGGGACACCGGGGAGCTGTTTTTT.

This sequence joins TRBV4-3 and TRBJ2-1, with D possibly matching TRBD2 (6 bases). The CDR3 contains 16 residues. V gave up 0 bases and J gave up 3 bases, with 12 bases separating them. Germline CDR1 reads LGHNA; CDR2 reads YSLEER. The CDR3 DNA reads TGCGCCAGCAGCCAAGAAGTACGGGACTTCTACAATGAGCAGTTCTTC. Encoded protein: CASSQEVRDFYNEQFF.

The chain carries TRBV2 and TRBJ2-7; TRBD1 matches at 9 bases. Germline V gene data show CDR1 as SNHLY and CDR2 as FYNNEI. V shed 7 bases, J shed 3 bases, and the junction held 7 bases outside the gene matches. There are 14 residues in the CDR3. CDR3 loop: CASTWDRERYEQYF. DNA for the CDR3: TGTGCCAGCACCTGGGACAGGGAACGCTACGAGCAGTACTTC.

In DNA, the CDR3 is TGTGCCAGCAGCGTAGGTAGCAGGGCCGAAGAGACCCAGTACTTC. This translates into CASSVGSRAEETQYF. J is TRBJ2-5 and V is TRBV9, with D possibly TRBD1 on 5 matching bases. The CDR3 loop spans 15 amino acids. The germline V gene has CDR1 SGDLS and CDR2 YYNGEE. V gave up 0 bases and J gave up 3 bases, with 12 bases separating them.

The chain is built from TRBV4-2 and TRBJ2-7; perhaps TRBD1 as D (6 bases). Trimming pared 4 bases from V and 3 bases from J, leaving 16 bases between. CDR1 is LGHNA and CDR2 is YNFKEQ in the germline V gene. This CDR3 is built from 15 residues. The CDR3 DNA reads TGTGCCAGCAGCCTACAGGGACAATCGTTCTACGAGCAGTACTTC. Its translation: CASSLQGQSFYEQYF.

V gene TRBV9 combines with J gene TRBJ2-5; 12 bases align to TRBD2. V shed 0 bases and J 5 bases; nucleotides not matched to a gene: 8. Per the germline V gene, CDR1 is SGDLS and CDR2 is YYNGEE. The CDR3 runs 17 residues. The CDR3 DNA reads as TGTGCCAGCAGCGTAGGAGCACTAGCGGGAGGTGGGGAGACCCAGTACTTC. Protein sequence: CASSVGALAGGGETQYF.

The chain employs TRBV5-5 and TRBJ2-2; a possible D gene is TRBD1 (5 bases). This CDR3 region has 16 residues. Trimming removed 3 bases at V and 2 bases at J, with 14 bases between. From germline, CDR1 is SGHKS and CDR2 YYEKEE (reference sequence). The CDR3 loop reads CASSSLGPANTGELFF. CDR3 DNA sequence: TGTGCCAGCAGCTCGTTGGGGCCCGCAAACACCGGGGAGCTGTTTTTT.

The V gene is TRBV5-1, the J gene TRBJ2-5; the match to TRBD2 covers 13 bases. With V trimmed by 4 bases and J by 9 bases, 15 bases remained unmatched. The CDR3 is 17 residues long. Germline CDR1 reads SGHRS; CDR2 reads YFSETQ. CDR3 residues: CASSTRTSGSSGSAQYF. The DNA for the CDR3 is TGCGCCAGCAGCACCCGGACTAGCGGGAGCAGCGGGTCGGCCCAGTACTTC.

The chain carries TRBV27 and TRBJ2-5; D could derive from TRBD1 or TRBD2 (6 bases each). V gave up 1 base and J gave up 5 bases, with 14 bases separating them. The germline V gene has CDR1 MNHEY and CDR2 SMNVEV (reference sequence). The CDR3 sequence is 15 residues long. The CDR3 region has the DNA TGTGCCAGCAGTTTATACCCCTGGAGGGGGGAGACCCAGTACTTC. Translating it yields CASSLYPWRGETQYF.

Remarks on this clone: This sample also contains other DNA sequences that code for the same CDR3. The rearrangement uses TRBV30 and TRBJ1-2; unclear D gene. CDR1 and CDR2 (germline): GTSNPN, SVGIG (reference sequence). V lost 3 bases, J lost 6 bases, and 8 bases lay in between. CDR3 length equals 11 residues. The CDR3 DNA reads TGTGCCTGGAGCCCCGGAGATGGCTACACCTTC. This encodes CAWSPGDGYTF. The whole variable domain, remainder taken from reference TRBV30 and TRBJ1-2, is SQTIHQWPATLVQPVGSPLSLECTVEGTSNPNLYWYRQAAGRGLQLLFYSVGIGQISSEVPQNLSASRPQDRQFILSSKKLLLSDSGFYLCAWSPGDGYTFGSGTRLTVV.

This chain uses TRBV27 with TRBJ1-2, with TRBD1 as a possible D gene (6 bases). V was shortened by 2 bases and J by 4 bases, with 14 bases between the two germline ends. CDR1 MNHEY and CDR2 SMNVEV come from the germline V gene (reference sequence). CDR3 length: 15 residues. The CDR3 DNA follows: TGTGCCAGCAGTTTAAGGGCAGGGGCAATCTATGGCTACACCTTC. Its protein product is CASSLRAGAIYGYTF.

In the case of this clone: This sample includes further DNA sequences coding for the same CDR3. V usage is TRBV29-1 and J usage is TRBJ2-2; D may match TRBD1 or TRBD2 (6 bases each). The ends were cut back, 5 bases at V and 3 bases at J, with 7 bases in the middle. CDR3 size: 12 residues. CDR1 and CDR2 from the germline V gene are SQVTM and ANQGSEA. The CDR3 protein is CSVRGDTGELFF. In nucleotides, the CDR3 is TGCAGCGTTAGGGGGGACACCGGGGAGCTGTTTTTT.

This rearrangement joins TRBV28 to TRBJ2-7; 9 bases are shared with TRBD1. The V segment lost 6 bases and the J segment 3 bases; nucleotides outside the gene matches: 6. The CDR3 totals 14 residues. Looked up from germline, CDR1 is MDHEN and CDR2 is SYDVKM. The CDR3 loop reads CASRTGTGYYEQYF. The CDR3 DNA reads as TGTGCCAGCAGGACCGGGACAGGGTACTACGAGCAGTACTTC.

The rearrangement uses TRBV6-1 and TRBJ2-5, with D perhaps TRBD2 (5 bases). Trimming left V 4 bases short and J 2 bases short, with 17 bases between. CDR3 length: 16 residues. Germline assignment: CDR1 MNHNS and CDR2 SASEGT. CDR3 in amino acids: CASSGKRTALQETQYF. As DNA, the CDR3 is TGTGCCAGCAGTGGAAAGAGGACTGCCCTTCAAGAGACCCAGTACTTC.

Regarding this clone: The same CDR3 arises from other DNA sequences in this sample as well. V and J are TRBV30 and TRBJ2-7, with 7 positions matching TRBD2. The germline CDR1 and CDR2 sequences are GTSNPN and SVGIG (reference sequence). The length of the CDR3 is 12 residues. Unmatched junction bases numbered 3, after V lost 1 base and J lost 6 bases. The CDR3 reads CAWSGGRGEQYF. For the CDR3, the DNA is TGTGCCTGGAGTGGCGGGAGAGGCGAGCAGTACTTC.

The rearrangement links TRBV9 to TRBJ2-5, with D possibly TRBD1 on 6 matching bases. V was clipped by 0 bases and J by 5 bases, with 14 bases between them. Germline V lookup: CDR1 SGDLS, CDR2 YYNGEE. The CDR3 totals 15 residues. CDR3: CASSVATGLTETQYF. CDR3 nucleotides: TGTGCCAGCAGCGTAGCGACAGGTCTAACGGAGACCCAGTACTTC.

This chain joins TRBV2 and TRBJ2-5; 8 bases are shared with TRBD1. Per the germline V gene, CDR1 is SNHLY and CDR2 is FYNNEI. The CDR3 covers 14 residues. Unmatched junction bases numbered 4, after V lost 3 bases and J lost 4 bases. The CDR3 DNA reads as TGTGCCAGCAGTGACAGGGGGCTAGCAGAGACCCAGTACTTC. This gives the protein CASSDRGLAETQYF.

The CDR3 DNA is TGTGCCAGCTCTGGGACGGAGCTCGGCTATGGCTACACCTTC. This encodes CASSGTELGYGYTF. This sequence joins TRBV18 and TRBJ1-2, with TRBD1 as a possible D gene (5 bases). The CDR3 has 14 residues. Germline V CDR1 and CDR2: KGHSH, LQKENI. V lost 6 bases, J lost 4 bases, and 15 bases lay in between.

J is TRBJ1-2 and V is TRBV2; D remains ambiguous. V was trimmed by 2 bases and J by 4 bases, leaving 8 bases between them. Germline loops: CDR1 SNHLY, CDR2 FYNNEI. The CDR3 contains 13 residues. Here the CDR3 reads CASSESGLYGYTF. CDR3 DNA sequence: TGTGCCAGCAGTGAATCGGGCCTCTATGGCTACACCTTC.

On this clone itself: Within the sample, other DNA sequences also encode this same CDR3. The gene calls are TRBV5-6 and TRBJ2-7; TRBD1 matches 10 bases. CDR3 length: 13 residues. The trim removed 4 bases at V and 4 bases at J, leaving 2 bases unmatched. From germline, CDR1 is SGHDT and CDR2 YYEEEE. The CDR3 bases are TGTGCCAGCAGCCTGGACAGGGGGTACGAGCAGTACTTC. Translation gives CASSLDRGYEQYF.

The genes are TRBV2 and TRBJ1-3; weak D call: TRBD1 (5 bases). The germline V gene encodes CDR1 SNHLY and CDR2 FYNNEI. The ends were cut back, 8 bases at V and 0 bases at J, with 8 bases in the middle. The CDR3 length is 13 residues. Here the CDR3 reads CASQGFSGNTIYF. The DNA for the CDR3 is TGTGCCAGCCAGGGTTTCTCTGGAAACACCATATATTTT.

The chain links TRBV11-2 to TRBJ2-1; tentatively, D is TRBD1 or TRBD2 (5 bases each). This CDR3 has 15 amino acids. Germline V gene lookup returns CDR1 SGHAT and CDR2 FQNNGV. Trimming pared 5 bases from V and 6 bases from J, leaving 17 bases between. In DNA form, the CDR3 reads TGTGCCAGCAGCCCTGTCCCGGGACGGAGCAATGAGCAGTTCTTC. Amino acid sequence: CASSPVPGRSNEQFF. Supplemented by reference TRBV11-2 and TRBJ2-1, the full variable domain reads EAGVAQSPRYKIIEKRQSVAFWCNPISGHATLYWYQQILGQGPKLLIQFQNNGVVDDSQLPKDRFSAERLKGVDSTLKIQPAKLEDSAVYLCASSPVPGRSNEQFFGPGTRLTVL.

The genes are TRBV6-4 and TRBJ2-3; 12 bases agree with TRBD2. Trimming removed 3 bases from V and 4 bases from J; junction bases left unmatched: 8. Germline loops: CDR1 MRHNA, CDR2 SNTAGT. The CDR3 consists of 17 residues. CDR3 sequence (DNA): TGTGCCAGCAGTGAGACTCGACTAGCGGGAGTACCAGATACGCAGTATTTT. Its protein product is CASSETRLAGVPDTQYF.

CDR3 bases: TGTGCCAGCTCACCGGGACAACCCCTCTCTAACACCGGGGAGCTGTTTTTT. Amino acid sequence: CASSPGQPLSNTGELFF. The J gene is TRBJ2-2, the V gene TRBV18; tentatively, D is TRBD1 (6 bases). Trimming removed 3 bases at V and 2 bases at J, with 16 bases between. The germline CDR1 and CDR2 sequences are KGHSH and LQKENI. The CDR3 has 17 amino acids.